The TCR beta chain under discussion was sequenced for a study of blood T cell repertoires in COVID-19. This clone has more than one count but fewer than ten. Method: immunoSEQ multiplex PCR; TCRdb's copy keeps in-frame clones and lacks some. This table holds a few hundred thousand clones, approximately 85% found once. Enrolled through a virtual design, the participants were between 18 and 89 years of age and came from 24 US areas. With 5 bases clipped from V and 8 bases from J, the junction kept 10 bases outside the gene matches. Germline V gene lookup returns CDR1 SEHNR and CDR2 FQNEAQ (reference sequence). CDR3 length: 15 amino acids.

The chain recombines TRBV7-9 with TRBJ2-1; 9 nucleotides match TRBD1. This receptor was identified in a man in his thirties or forties who had recovered from COVID-19. The sample was PBMCs or T cells enriched from blood (not recorded which). CDR3 sequence: CASSPAGTGTHEQFF. DNA for the CDR3: TGTGCCAGCAGCCCAGCAGGGACAGGGACACATGAGCAGTTCTTC.